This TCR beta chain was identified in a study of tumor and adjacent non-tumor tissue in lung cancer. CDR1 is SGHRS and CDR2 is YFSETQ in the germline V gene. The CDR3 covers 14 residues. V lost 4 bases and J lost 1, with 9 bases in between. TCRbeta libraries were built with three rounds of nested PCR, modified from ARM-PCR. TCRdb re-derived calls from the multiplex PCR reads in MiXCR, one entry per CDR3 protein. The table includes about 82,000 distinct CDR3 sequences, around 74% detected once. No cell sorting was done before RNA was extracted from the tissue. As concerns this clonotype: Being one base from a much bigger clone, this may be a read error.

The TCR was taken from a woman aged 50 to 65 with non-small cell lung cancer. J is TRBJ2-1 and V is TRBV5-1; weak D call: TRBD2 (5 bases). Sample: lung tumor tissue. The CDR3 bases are TGCGCCAGCAGCCCGAGGGAGTCCTACAATGAGCAGTTCTTC. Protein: CASSPRESYNEQFF.